This is a list of T cell receptor beta chains from one sample in a study of T cell responses to AZD1222 COVID-19 vaccine. The method was immunoSEQ multiplex PCR; TCRdb's version includes in-frame clones alone and lacks a portion of them. Of approximately 110,000 clones in the sample, 85% to 90% were seen once. The starting material was peripheral blood, obtained on day 0 of AZD1222 vaccination. Receptor source: an adult in good health. CDR3s include the opening cysteine and the closing phenylalanine or tryptophan. A D gene is named only where the DNA matches it firmly. Clone size is not always given. Where it is, it says once, few, many or a class for expanded clones.

abundance: .; d_gene: TRBD1; v_gene: TRBV7-9; j_gene: TRBJ1-4; CDR3aa: CASSRTGSNEKLFF; CDR3nt: TGTGCCAGCAGTCGGACAGGGAGTAATGAAAAACTGTTTTTT
abundance: .; d_gene: TRBD2; v_gene: TRBV2; j_gene: TRBJ2-7; CDR3aa: CATSAGGSSYEQYF; CDR3nt: TGTGCCACCTCAGCGGGAGGAAGCTCCTACGAGCAGTACTTC
abundance: .; d_gene: TRBD1; v_gene: TRBV30; j_gene: TRBJ1-2; CDR3aa: CAWRPGQANYGYTF; CDR3nt: TGTGCCTGGAGGCCGGGACAGGCTAACTATGGCTACACCTTC
abundance: .; d_gene: TRBD1; v_gene: TRBV18; j_gene: TRBJ2-1; CDR3aa: CASSPRTGQVNEQFF; CDR3nt: TGTGCCAGCTCACCTAGGACAGGGCAAGTCAATGAGCAGTTCTTC
abundance: .; d_gene: .; v_gene: TRBV5-1; j_gene: TRBJ2-7; CDR3aa: CASSGHRPPYEQYF; CDR3nt: TGCGCCAGCAGCGGGCACAGGCCCCCCTACGAGCAGTACTTC
abundance: .; d_gene: .; v_gene: TRBV10-3; j_gene: TRBJ1-6; CDR3aa: CAISSQTGVNSPLHF; CDR3nt: TGTGCCATCAGTTCTCAGACAGGAGTTAATTCACCCCTCCACTTT
abundance: .; d_gene: .; v_gene: TRBV6-5; j_gene: TRBJ1-4; CDR3aa: CASSYFRERNEKLFF; CDR3nt: TGTGCCAGCAGTTACTTTCGGGAGAGAAATGAAAAACTGTTTTTT
abundance: .; d_gene: TRBD1; v_gene: TRBV10-3; j_gene: TRBJ1-1; CDR3aa: CAIRRGLTGATGVATEAFF; CDR3nt: TGTGCCATCAGAAGGGGATTGACAGGGGCAACCGGTGTAGCGACTGAAGCTTTCTTT
abundance: .; d_gene: .; v_gene: TRBV10-3; j_gene: TRBJ1-2; CDR3aa: CAISTNRVPNYGYTF; CDR3nt: TGTGCCATCAGTACTAACAGGGTTCCTAACTATGGCTACACCTTC
abundance: .; d_gene: TRBD1; v_gene: TRBV6-5; j_gene: TRBJ1-2; CDR3aa: CASSYRDRGEGYTF; CDR3nt: TGTGCCAGCAGTTACCGGGACAGGGGCGAAGGCTACACCTTC
abundance: .; d_gene: .; v_gene: TRBV6-2/TRBV6-3; j_gene: TRBJ2-1; CDR3aa: CASSYSDNNEQFF; CDR3nt: TGTGCCAGCAGTTACTCGGACAACAATGAGCAGTTCTTC
abundance: .; d_gene: TRBD1; v_gene: TRBV25-1; j_gene: TRBJ1-1; CDR3aa: CASSDPRTGTEAFF; CDR3nt: TGTGCCAGCAGTGATCCCCGGACAGGGACTGAAGCTTTCTTT
abundance: once; d_gene: .; v_gene: TRBV6-2/TRBV6-3; j_gene: TRBJ1-5; CDR3aa: CASSYLGHSNQPQHF; CDR3nt: TGTGCCAGCAGTTACCTGGGGCATAGCAATCAGCCCCAGCATTTT
abundance: .; d_gene: .; v_gene: TRBV28; j_gene: TRBJ1-1; CDR3aa: CASSLPGSTEAFF; CDR3nt: TGTGCCAGCAGTTTGCCGGGATCCACTGAAGCTTTCTTT
abundance: .; d_gene: .; v_gene: TRBV2; j_gene: TRBJ1-3; CDR3aa: CASRAGIEIGNTIYF; CDR3nt: TGTGCCAGCAGGGCCGGGATCGAAATTGGAAACACCATATATTTT
abundance: .; d_gene: TRBD1; v_gene: TRBV19; j_gene: TRBJ1-2; CDR3aa: CASGDRGFYGYTF; CDR3nt: TGTGCCAGTGGGGACAGGGGGTTCTATGGCTACACCTTC
abundance: .; d_gene: .; v_gene: TRBV9; j_gene: TRBJ1-5; CDR3aa: CASTPGAVAGPQHF; CDR3nt: TGTGCCAGCACCCCGGGGGCAGTGGCCGGGCCCCAGCATTTT
abundance: .; d_gene: .; v_gene: TRBV3-1/TRBV3-2; j_gene: TRBJ2-1; CDR3aa: CASSQGSLRTYNEQFF; CDR3nt: TGTGCCAGCAGCCAAGGGTCGCTAAGAACATACAATGAGCAGTTCTTC
abundance: few; d_gene: .; v_gene: TRBV10-1; j_gene: TRBJ2-3; CDR3aa: CASSESAALPDTQYF; CDR3nt: TGCGCCAGCAGTGAGTCCGCGGCCCTACCAGATACGCAGTATTTT
abundance: .; d_gene: .; v_gene: TRBV27; j_gene: TRBJ1-2; CDR3aa: CARLSWGANYGYTF; CDR3nt: TGTGCCAGACTGTCCTGGGGAGCTAACTATGGCTACACCTTC
abundance: .; d_gene: .; v_gene: TRBV3-1/TRBV3-2; j_gene: TRBJ1-2; CDR3aa: CASSLLSGFSGDGYTF; CDR3nt: TGTGCCAGCAGCCTACTCTCGGGGTTCTCGGGTGATGGCTACACCTTC
abundance: .; d_gene: .; v_gene: TRBV2; j_gene: TRBJ2-1; CDR3aa: CASSEAEGVGNNEQFF; CDR3nt: TGTGCCAGCAGTGAAGCCGAGGGGGTGGGAAACAATGAGCAGTTCTTC
abundance: .; d_gene: .; v_gene: TRBV21-1; j_gene: TRBJ2-1; CDR3aa: CASRAPGVYNEQFF; CDR3nt: TGTGCCAGCCGGGCTCCGGGAGTGTACAATGAGCAGTTCTTC
abundance: .; d_gene: .; v_gene: TRBV18; j_gene: TRBJ1-1; CDR3aa: CASSPMAEATEAFF; CDR3nt: TGTGCCAGCTCACCAATGGCCGAGGCCACTGAAGCTTTCTTT
abundance: .; d_gene: .; v_gene: TRBV5-1; j_gene: TRBJ1-6; CDR3aa: CASSAWDGSSYNSPLHF; CDR3nt: TGCGCCAGCAGCGCCTGGGACGGGAGCTCCTATAATTCACCCCTCCACTTT
abundance: .; d_gene: .; v_gene: TRBV12-5; j_gene: TRBJ2-1; CDR3aa: CASARIDGGEQFF; CDR3nt: TGTGCTAGTGCCCGGATAGACGGGGGTGAGCAGTTCTTC
abundance: .; d_gene: .; v_gene: TRBV6-5; j_gene: TRBJ2-1; CDR3aa: CASSPYPANEQFF; CDR3nt: TGTGCCAGCAGTCCCTACCCGGCGAATGAGCAGTTCTTC
abundance: once; d_gene: .; v_gene: TRBV6-5; j_gene: TRBJ1-1; CDR3aa: CASSYSSSGGDTEAFF; CDR3nt: TGTGCCAGCAGTTACTCATCATCGGGGGGGGACACTGAAGCTTTCTTT
abundance: .; d_gene: .; v_gene: TRBV10-2; j_gene: TRBJ1-3; CDR3aa: CASSPSGDSGNTIYF; CDR3nt: TGCGCCAGCAGTCCTTCAGGAGACTCTGGAAACACCATATATTTT
abundance: .; d_gene: .; v_gene: TRBV7-6; j_gene: TRBJ1-5; CDR3aa: CASSLASGLNQPQHF; CDR3nt: TGTGCCAGCAGCTTAGCGTCAGGGTTAAATCAGCCCCAGCATTTT
abundance: .; d_gene: .; v_gene: TRBV3-1/TRBV3-2; j_gene: TRBJ2-1; CDR3aa: CASSQLANSYNEQFF; CDR3nt: TGTGCCAGCAGCCAACTGGCTAACTCCTACAATGAGCAGTTCTTC
abundance: .; d_gene: .; v_gene: TRBV6-4; j_gene: TRBJ2-1; CDR3aa: CASSDRQAQEQFF; CDR3nt: TGTGCCAGCAGTGATAGGCAGGCCCAGGAGCAGTTCTTC
abundance: .; d_gene: TRBD1; v_gene: TRBV5-8; j_gene: TRBJ1-5; CDR3aa: CASSPGQGGQPQHF; CDR3nt: TGTGCCAGCAGCCCGGGACAGGGCGGCCAGCCCCAGCATTTT
abundance: .; d_gene: .; v_gene: TRBV12-5; j_gene: TRBJ1-2; CDR3aa: CASGPSGRNYGYTF; CDR3nt: TGTGCTAGTGGGCCCAGCGGACGGAACTATGGCTACACCTTC
abundance: .; d_gene: .; v_gene: TRBV11-2; j_gene: TRBJ1-1; CDR3aa: CASSTPFSIGAYTEAFF; CDR3nt: TGTGCCAGCAGCACTCCATTTAGCATTGGGGCGTACACTGAAGCTTTCTTT
abundance: .; d_gene: TRBD2; v_gene: TRBV5-1; j_gene: TRBJ2-3; CDR3aa: CASRASGGWEDTQYF; CDR3nt: TGCGCCAGCAGAGCTAGCGGGGGTTGGGAAGATACGCAGTATTTT
abundance: .; d_gene: TRBD1; v_gene: TRBV11-2; j_gene: TRBJ2-2; CDR3aa: CASSPSGGTGELFF; CDR3nt: TGTGCCAGCAGCCCCTCAGGGGGCACCGGGGAGCTGTTTTTT